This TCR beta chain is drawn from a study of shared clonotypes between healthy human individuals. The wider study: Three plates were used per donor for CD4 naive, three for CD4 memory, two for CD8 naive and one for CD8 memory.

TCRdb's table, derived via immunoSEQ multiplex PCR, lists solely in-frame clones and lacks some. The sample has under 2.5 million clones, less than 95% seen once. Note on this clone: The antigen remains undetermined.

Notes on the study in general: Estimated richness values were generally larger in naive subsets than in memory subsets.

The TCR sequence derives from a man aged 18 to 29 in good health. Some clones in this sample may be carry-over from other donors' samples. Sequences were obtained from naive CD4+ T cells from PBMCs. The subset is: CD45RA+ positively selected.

CDR3: CASSLSPVATRSSGNTIYF. The CDR3 DNA follows: TGTGCCAGCAGTTTATCGCCCGTCGCGACGCGGAGCTCTGGAAACACCATATATTTT. The J gene is TRBJ1-3, the V gene TRBV27; D gene uncertain. The germline CDR1 and CDR2 sequences are MNHEY and SMNVEV (reference sequence). The CDR3 runs 19 residues. Deletions cut 0 bases from V and 0 bases from J, with 18 bases between.